The 11 T cell receptor beta chains below come from one sample, sequenced in a study of blood T cell repertoires in COVID-19 (TCRdb year 2020). The library was prepared using the immunoSEQ multiplex PCR assay. The immuneACCESS repertoire file appears here via TCRdb, limited to in-frame rearrangements. These files lack a portion of the clones; in checked studies, under half of the deficit traces to unresolved V genes, and the cause of the others is not known. For this sample the table gives roughly 330,000 clones, of which 80% to 90% were detected only once. The top ten constitute 0.95% to 1.5% of the sample. The sample was peripheral blood. These receptors were collected from a woman aged 45-60 years with acute or convalescent COVID-19.

Only one count was recorded for this clone. The V and J genes are TRBV5-1 and TRBJ1-1; 8 bases fit TRBD1. Per the germline V gene, CDR1 is SGHRS and CDR2 is YFSETQ. The trim removed 4 bases at V and 4 bases at J, leaving 9 bases unmatched. This CDR3 contains 15 residues. The CDR3 DNA follows: TGCGCCAGCAGCGGATTTCAGGGGGCCGGCACTGAAGCTTTCTTT. It encodes CASSGFQGAGTEAFF.

The chain links TRBV5-1 to TRBJ2-7, with 10 nucleotides matching TRBD1. The CDR3 is made up of 14 amino acids. CDR1 and CDR2 (germline): SGHRS, YFSETQ. The trim removed 4 bases at V and 4 bases at J, leaving 5 bases unmatched. The CDR3 region has the DNA TGCGCCAGCAGCCCGACAGGGGGCCTATACGAGCAGTACGTC. Translating it yields CASSPTGGLYEQYV.

The rearrangement links TRBV5-1 to TRBJ1-3; 9 nucleotides agree with TRBD1. Germline V gives CDR1 SGHRS, CDR2 YFSETQ. The CDR3 has 15 amino acids. Germline trimming cut 0 bases from V and 5 bases from J; bases unmatched to any gene: 3. CDR3: CASSLAGQGRNTIYF. The CDR3, as DNA: TGCGCCAGCAGCTTGGCCGGACAGGGGAGAAACACCATATATTTT.

This sequence joins TRBV29-1 and TRBJ2-3; no definite D call. The CDR3 sequence is 14 residues long. The V and J ends lost 7 bases and 2 bases respectively, with 16 bases between them. The germline gives CDR1 SQVTM, CDR2 ANQGSEA. The CDR3 reads CSARVDIFTDTQYF. The CDR3, as DNA: TGCAGCGCCCGGGTCGATATATTCACAGATACGCAGTATTTT.

V usage is TRBV10-3 and J usage is TRBJ1-6, with D tentatively TRBD1 (5 bases). Germline CDR1 reads ENHRY; CDR2 reads SYGVKD. Deletions cut 0 bases from V and 10 bases from J, with 10 bases between. There are 14 residues in the CDR3. The CDR3 region is CAISESGARSPLHF. CDR3 nucleotide sequence: TGTGCCATCAGTGAGTCTGGGGCCAGATCACCCCTCCACTTT.

This chain connects TRBV30 to TRBJ1-4; 10 bases line up with TRBD1. The CDR3 runs 15 residues. Germline-derived CDR1 and CDR2 are GTSNPN and SVGIG (reference sequence). J lost 8 bases, V lost 7 bases, and 13 bases had no gene match. The chain's CDR3 is CAYTLRDRGREKLFF. For the CDR3, the DNA is TGTGCCTACACCCTCCGGGACAGGGGACGGGAAAAACTGTTTTTT.

The chain couples TRBV5-1 to TRBJ2-3; 9 bases agree with TRBD2. V lost 3 bases to trimming and J lost 3 bases; unmatched junction nucleotides: 11. The V gene's germline CDR1 is SGHRS and CDR2 YFSETQ. The CDR3 totals 17 residues. CDR3 nucleotide sequence: TGCGCCAGCAGCTCCTCTCGCGGGGGGGCGGGGACAGATACGCAGTATTTT. The encoded protein is CASSSSRGGAGTDTQYF.

This chain uses TRBV5-4 with TRBJ2-6; no clear D gene. The CDR3 runs to 14 residues. The V end was cut by 4 bases, the J end by 0 bases, with 5 bases between. The germline V gene has CDR1 SGHNT and CDR2 YYREEE (reference sequence). The chain's CDR3 is CASSANSGANVLTF. The CDR3 coding sequence is TGTGCCAGCAGCGCGAACTCTGGGGCCAACGTCCTGACTTTC.

The chain is built from TRBV11-2 and TRBJ1-1, with TRBD1 matching over 8 bases. The CDR3 runs to 14 residues. V gave up 3 bases and J gave up 3 bases; unmatched junction bases: 3. Germline V gives CDR1 SGHAT, CDR2 FQNNGV. CDR3 residues: CASSLQGAYTEAFF. CDR3 in DNA: TGTGCCAGCAGCTTGCAGGGGGCTTACACTGAAGCTTTCTTT.

V usage is TRBV27 and J usage is TRBJ1-5, with D possibly matching TRBD1 (6 bases). CDR3 size: 14 residues. V dropped 0 bases and J dropped 6 bases, with 9 bases sitting between them. Germline loops: CDR1 MNHEY, CDR2 SMNVEV (reference sequence). The CDR3 loop is CASSLSQGRQPQHF. CDR3 sequence (DNA): TGTGCCAGCAGTTTATCCCAGGGGCGTCAGCCCCAGCATTTT.

The V gene is TRBV24-1, the J gene TRBJ2-3; the match to TRBD2 covers 7 bases. This CDR3 contains 16 residues. Germline V gene lookup returns CDR1 KGHDR and CDR2 SFDVKD. The V gene end was trimmed by 3 bases and the J gene end by 2 bases; junction bases not matched to a gene: 7. In nucleotides, the CDR3 is TGTGCCACCAGTGATCCGAGCGGGGCCTCCACAGATACGCAGTATTTT. Translating gives CATSDPSGASTDTQYF.